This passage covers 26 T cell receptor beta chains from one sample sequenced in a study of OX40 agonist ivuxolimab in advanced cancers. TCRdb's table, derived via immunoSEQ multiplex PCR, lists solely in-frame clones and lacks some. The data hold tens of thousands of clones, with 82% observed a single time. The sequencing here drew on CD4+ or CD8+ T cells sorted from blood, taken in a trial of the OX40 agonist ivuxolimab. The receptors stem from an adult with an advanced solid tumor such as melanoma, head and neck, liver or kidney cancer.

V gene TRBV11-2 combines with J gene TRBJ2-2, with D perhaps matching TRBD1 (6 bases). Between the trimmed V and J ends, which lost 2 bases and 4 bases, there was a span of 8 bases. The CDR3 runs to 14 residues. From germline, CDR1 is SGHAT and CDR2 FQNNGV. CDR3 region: CASSLSGVTGELFF. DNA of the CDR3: TGTGCCAGCAGCTTATCAGGGGTCACCGGGGAGCTGTTTTTT.

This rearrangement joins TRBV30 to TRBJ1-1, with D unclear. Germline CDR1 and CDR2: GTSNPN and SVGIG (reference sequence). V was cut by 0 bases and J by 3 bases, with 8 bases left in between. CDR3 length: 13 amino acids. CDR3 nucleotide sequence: TGTGCCTGGAGTGTCGGGGTCCACACTGAAGCTTTCTTT. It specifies CAWSVGVHTEAFF.

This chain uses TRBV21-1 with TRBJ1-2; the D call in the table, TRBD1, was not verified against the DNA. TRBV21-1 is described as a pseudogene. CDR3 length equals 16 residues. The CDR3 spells CASSKGDKTRYYGYTF. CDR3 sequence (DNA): TGTGCCAGCAGCAAAGGGGACAAGACCCGTTACTATGGCTACACCTTC.

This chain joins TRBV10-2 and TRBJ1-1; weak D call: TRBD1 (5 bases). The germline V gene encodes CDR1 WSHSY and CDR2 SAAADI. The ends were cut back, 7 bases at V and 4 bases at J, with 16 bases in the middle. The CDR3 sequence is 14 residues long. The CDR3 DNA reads TGCGCCAGCACCGGGGCAGGGCTGCTCACTGAAGCTTTCTTT. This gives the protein CASTGAGLLTEAFF.

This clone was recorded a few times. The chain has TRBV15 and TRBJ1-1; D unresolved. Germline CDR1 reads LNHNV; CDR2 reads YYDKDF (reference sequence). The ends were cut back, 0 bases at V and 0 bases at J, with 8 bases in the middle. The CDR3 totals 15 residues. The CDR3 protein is CATSRDRLVNTEAFF. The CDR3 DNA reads TGTGCCACCAGCAGAGATAGGTTGGTGAACACTGAAGCTTTCTTT.

DNA for the CDR3: TGTGCCATCAGTGAGCGGGGGACAGGGGGTGTAAATGAGCAGTTCTTC. Amino acids: CAISERGTGGVNEQFF. This sequence joins TRBV10-3 and TRBJ2-1, with 11 bases lining up with TRBD1. CDR1 is ENHRY and CDR2 is SYGVKD in the germline V gene. Germline trimming cut 2 bases from V and 7 bases from J; bases unmatched to any gene: 7. This CDR3 is built from 16 residues.

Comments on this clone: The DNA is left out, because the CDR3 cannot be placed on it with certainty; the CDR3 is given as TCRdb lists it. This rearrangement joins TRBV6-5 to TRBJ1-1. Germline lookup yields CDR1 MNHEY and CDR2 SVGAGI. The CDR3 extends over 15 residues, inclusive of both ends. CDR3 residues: CASSYRRAGATEAFF.

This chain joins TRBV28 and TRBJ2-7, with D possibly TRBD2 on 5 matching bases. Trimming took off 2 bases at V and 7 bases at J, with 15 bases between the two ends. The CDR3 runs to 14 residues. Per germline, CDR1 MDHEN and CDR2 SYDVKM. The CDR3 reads CASSLTGIEGEQYF. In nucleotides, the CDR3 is TGTGCCAGCAGTTTAACGGGAATCGAGGGAGAGCAGTACTTC.

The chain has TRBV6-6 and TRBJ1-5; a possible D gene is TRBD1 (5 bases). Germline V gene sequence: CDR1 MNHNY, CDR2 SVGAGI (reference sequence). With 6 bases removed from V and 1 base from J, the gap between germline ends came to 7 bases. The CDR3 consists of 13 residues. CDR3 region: CASSGQSNQPQHF. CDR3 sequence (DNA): TGTGCCAGCAGCGGACAAAGCAATCAGCCCCAGCATTTT.

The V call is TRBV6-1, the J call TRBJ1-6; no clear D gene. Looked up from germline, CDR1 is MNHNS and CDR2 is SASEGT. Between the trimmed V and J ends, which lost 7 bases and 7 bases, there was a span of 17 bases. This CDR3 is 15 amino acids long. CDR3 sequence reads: CASKAGFFDNSPLHF. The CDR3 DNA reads TGTGCCAGCAAGGCAGGCTTTTTTGACAATTCACCCCTCCACTTT.

CDR3 sequence reads: CASSNSGGTNTEAFF. The CDR3 DNA reads as TGTGCCAGCAGCAATTCCGGGGGAACGAACACTGAAGCTTTCTTT. This chain connects TRBV5-5 to TRBJ1-1, with a weak D call TRBD1 (5 bases). The germline CDR1 and CDR2 sequences are SGHKS and YYEKEE (reference sequence). The CDR3 has 15 amino acids. V lost 4 bases and J 1 base, leaving 14 bases between the germline ends.

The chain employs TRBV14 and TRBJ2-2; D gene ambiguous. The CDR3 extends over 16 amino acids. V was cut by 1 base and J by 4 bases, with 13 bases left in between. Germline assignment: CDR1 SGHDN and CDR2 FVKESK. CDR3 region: CASSQGWRTGTGELFF. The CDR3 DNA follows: TGTGCCAGCAGCCAAGGTTGGAGAACGGGCACCGGGGAGCTGTTTTTT.

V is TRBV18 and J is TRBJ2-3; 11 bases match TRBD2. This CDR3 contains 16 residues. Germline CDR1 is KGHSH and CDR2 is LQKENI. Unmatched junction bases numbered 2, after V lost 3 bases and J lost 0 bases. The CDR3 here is CASSPWTSGSTDTQYF. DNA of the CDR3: TGTGCCAGCTCACCCTGGACTAGCGGGAGCACAGATACGCAGTATTTT.

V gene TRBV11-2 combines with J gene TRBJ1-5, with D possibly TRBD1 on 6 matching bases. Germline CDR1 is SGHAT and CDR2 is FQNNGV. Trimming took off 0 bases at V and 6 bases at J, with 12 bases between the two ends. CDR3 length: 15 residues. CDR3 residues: CASSLERGRGQPQHF. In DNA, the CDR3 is TGTGCCAGCAGCTTAGAGAGGGGCAGGGGTCAGCCCCAGCATTTT.

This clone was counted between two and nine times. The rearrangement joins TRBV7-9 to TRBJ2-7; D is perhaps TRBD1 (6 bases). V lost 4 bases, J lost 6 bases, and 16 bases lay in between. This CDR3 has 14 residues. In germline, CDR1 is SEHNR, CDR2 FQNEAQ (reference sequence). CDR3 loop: CASSSQGLRAEQYF. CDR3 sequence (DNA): TGTGCCAGCAGCTCCCAGGGGCTAAGGGCCGAGCAGTACTTC.

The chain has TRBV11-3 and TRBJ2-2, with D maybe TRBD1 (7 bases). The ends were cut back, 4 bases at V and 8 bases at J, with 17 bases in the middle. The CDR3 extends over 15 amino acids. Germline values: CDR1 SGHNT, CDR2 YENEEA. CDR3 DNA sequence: TGTGCCAGCAGCTATACGGCAGGGGGGCGTGGGGAGCTGTTTTTT. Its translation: CASSYTAGGRGELFF.

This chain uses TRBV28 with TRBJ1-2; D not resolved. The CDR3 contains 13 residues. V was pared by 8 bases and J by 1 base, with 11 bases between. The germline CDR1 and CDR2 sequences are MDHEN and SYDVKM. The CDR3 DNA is TGTGCCAGCTCGGCCCGGGTTAACTATGGCTACACCTTC. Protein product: CASSARVNYGYTF.

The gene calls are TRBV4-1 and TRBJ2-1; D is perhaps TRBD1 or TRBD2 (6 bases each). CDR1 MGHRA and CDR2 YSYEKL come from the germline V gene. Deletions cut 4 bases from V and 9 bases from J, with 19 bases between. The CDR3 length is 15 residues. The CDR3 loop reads CASSPRDIWMGEQFF. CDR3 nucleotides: TGCGCCAGCAGCCCGCGGGACATATGGATGGGTGAGCAGTTCTTC.

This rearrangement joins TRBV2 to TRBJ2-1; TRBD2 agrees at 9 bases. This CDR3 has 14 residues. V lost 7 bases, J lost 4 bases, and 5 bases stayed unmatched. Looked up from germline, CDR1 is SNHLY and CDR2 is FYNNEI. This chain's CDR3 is CASKGREGYNEQFF. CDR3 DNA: TGTGCCAGCAAGGGGCGGGAGGGTTACAATGAGCAGTTCTTC.

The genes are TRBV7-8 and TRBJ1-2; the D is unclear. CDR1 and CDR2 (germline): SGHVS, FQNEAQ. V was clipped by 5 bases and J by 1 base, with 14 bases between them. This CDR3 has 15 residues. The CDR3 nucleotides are TGTGCCAGCAGCCCGAACCGAGAGGTTAACTATGGCTACACCTTC. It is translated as CASSPNREVNYGYTF.

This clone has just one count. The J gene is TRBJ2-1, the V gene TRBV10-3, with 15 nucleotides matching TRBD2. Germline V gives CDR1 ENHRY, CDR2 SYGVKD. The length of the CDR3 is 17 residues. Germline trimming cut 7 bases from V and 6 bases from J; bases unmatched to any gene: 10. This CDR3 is CAITGTSGRPLSNEQFF. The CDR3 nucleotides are TGTGCCATCACCGGGACTAGCGGGAGGCCCCTCAGCAATGAGCAGTTCTTC.

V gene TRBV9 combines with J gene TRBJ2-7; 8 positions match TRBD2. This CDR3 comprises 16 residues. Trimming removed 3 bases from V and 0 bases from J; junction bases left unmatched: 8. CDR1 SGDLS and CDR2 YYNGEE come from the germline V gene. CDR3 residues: CASSAGSGVSSYEQYF. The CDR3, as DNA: TGTGCCAGCAGCGCCGGTAGCGGGGTAAGCTCCTACGAGCAGTACTTC.

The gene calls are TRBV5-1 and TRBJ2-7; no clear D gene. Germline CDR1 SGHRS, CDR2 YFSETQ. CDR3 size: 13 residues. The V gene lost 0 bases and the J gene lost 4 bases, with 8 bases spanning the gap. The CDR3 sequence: CASSLVDGYEQYF. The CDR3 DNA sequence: TGCGCCAGCAGCTTGGTGGACGGTTACGAGCAGTACTTC.

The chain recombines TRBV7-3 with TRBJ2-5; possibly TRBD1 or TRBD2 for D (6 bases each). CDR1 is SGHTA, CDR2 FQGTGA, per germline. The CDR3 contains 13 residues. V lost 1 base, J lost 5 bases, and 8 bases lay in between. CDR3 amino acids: CASSLIGGETQYF. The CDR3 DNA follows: TGTGCCAGCAGCTTAATAGGGGGGGAGACCCAGTACTTC. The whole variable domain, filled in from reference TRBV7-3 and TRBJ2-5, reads GAGVSQTPSNKVTEKGKYVELRCDPISGHTALYWYRQSLGQGPEFLIYFQGTGAADDSGLPNDRFFAVRPEGSVSTLKIQRTERGDSAVYLCASSLIGGETQYFGPGTRLLVL.

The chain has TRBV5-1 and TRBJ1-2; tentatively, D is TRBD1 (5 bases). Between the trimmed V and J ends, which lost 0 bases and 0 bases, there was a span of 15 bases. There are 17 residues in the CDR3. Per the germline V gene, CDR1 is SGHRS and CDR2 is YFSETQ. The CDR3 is CASSLAGGGATNYGYTF. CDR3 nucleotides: TGCGCCAGCAGCTTGGCCGGTGGAGGGGCAACTAACTATGGCTACACCTTC. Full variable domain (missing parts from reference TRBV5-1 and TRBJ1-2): KAGVTQTPRYLIKTRGQQVTLSCSPISGHRSVSWYQQTPGQGLQFLFEYFSETQRNKGNFPGRFSGRQFSNSRSEMNVSTLELGDSALYLCASSLAGGGATNYGYTFGSGTRLTVV.

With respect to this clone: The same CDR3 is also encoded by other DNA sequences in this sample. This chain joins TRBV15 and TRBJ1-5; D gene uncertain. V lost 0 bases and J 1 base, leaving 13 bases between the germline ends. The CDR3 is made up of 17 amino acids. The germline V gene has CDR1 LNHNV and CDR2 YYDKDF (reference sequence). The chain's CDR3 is CATSRDPGASSNQPQHF. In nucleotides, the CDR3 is TGTGCCACCAGCAGAGATCCTGGCGCGTCCAGCAATCAGCCCCAGCATTTT.